One sample yielded the 18 T cell receptor beta chains listed below, sequenced in a study of blood T cell repertoires in COVID-19. The table came from immunoSEQ multiplex PCR; TCRdb's copy has only in-frame clones and leaves some out. This table has 70,000 to 90,000 clones, approximately 78% appearing once. The sample taken for sequencing was peripheral blood. Every receptor here comes from a woman aged 55-75 years with acute or convalescent COVID-19.

The rearrangement uses TRBV2 and TRBJ1-6; a weak D match, TRBD1 (5 bases). Trimming pared 5 bases from V and 0 bases from J, leaving 14 bases between. This CDR3 has 17 residues. CDR1 SNHLY and CDR2 FYNNEI come from the germline V gene. The chain's CDR3 is CASSPKGKSSYNSPLHF. CDR3 sequence (DNA): TGTGCCAGCAGTCCCAAGGGGAAGAGCTCCTATAATTCACCCCTCCACTTT.

The chain employs TRBV19 and TRBJ2-3, with D perhaps TRBD2 (5 bases). This CDR3 has 14 amino acids. Looked up from germline, CDR1 is LNHDA and CDR2 is SQIVND (reference sequence). V lost 4 bases and J lost 2, with 10 bases in between. In DNA, the CDR3 is TGTGCCAGTAGTAAGGCTCGGGACACAGATACGCAGTATTTT. It is translated as CASSKARDTDTQYF.

The chain is built from TRBV7-3 and TRBJ2-3; TRBD2 agrees at 10 bases. CDR3 length equals 16 residues. Germline lookup yields CDR1 SGHTA and CDR2 FQGTGA. V dropped 5 bases and J dropped 4; count of bases not matched to a gene: 9. CDR3 sequence reads: CASSLTVAGGADTQYF. CDR3 nucleotides: TGTGCCAGCAGCCTTACGGTAGCGGGGGGCGCAGATACGCAGTATTTT.

The CDR3 DNA sequence: TGTGCCAGCAGCCGGGACAGAAACACTGAAGCTTTCTTT. Translated, it gives CASSRDRNTEAFF. The chain employs TRBV9 and TRBJ1-1; 7 bases map to TRBD1. Germline trimming cut 4 bases from V and 2 bases from J; bases unmatched to any gene: 2. This CDR3 is built from 13 residues. The germline gives CDR1 SGDLS, CDR2 YYNGEE.

The CDR3 DNA reads TGTGCCAGTGACACCCCTTCCTCTGGAAACACCATATATTTT. It translates to CASDTPSSGNTIYF. The chain is built from TRBV2 and TRBJ1-3; D gene ambiguous. The germline gives CDR1 SNHLY, CDR2 FYNNEI. Between the trimmed V and J ends, which lost 9 bases and 0 bases, there was a span of 12 bases. The CDR3 sequence is 14 residues long.

This clone showed up just once. The rearrangement uses TRBV19 and TRBJ2-2, with D possibly being TRBD1 (6 bases). The germline CDR1 and CDR2 sequences are LNHDA and SQIVND (reference sequence). Trimming cost V 5 bases and J 0 bases, with 13 bases left between them. The CDR3 contains 16 residues. The chain's CDR3 is CASSPVGATNTGELFF. In DNA, the CDR3 is TGTGCCAGTAGTCCTGTGGGGGCCACGAACACCGGGGAGCTGTTTTTT.

The sample holds a few counts of this clone. The chain couples TRBV28 to TRBJ1-2; D ambiguous. V gave up 3 bases and J gave up 4 bases, with 15 bases separating them. The germline CDR1 and CDR2 sequences are MDHEN and SYDVKM. The CDR3 runs 15 residues. The CDR3 nucleotides read TGTGCCAGCAGTTTTATTTTGTCTTCGGGCTATGGCTACACCTTC. Protein sequence: CASSFILSSGYGYTF.

The V and J genes are TRBV6-5 and TRBJ2-6; maybe TRBD1 (6 bases). The CDR3 has 15 amino acids. Trimming left V 6 bases short and J 2 bases short, with 11 bases between. Germline V gene data show CDR1 as MNHEY and CDR2 as SVGAGI. CDR3 protein: CASRPQGPGANVLTF. The CDR3 region has the DNA TGTGCCAGCAGACCACAGGGACCTGGGGCCAACGTCCTGACTTTC.

The chain employs TRBV5-1 and TRBJ2-2; 7 bases match TRBD2. V lost 7 bases, J lost 0 bases, and 6 bases stayed unmatched. CDR1 and CDR2 (germline): SGHRS, YFSETQ. CDR3 length: 15 amino acids. CDR3 loop: CASQGGGANTGELFF. The CDR3 DNA reads as TGCGCCAGCCAAGGTGGGGGGGCGAACACCGGGGAGCTGTTTTTT.

The V gene is TRBV24-1, the J gene TRBJ2-2, with 8 bases fitting TRBD1. CDR1 is KGHDR, CDR2 SFDVKD, per germline. CDR3 length equals 16 residues. V gave up 4 bases and J gave up 6 bases; unmatched junction bases: 9. The CDR3 sequence is CATSDRGQDKPGELFF. CDR3 sequence (DNA): TGTGCCACCAGTGACCGGGGACAGGATAAACCCGGGGAGCTGTTTTTT.

The V gene is TRBV6-5, the J gene TRBJ2-1; 7 bases align to TRBD1. This CDR3 spans 14 amino acids. Losses at the gene ends were 2 bases for V and 8 bases for J; bases not matched to a gene: 6. CDR1 is MNHEY and CDR2 is SVGAGI in the germline V gene. This chain's CDR3 is CASSYNLQGHEQFF. The DNA of the CDR3 is TGTGCCAGCAGTTACAATTTACAGGGGCATGAGCAGTTCTTC.

This clone was detected a few times. The chain is built from TRBV5-1 and TRBJ1-2, with TRBD1 matching over 7 bases. The CDR3 has 14 residues. The germline gives CDR1 SGHRS, CDR2 YFSETQ. The V and J ends lost 0 bases and 4 bases, in that order; junction bases with no gene match: 3. The CDR3 sequence is CASSLDRGGYGYTF. DNA of the CDR3: TGCGCCAGCAGCTTGGACAGGGGCGGCTATGGCTACACCTTC.

This chain links TRBV1 with TRBJ1-2. TRBV1 is a documented pseudogene. CDR3 length: 14 amino acids. CDR3 nucleotide sequence: TGCACCAGCAGCCACCGAGAAAGAGACTATGGCTACACCTTC. Its protein product is CTSSHRERDYGYTF.

This rearrangement joins TRBV6-7 to TRBJ1-2, with D perhaps matching TRBD1 (6 bases). TRBV6-7 has ORF status, its function being uncertain. CDR3 size: 16 residues. The V end lost 0 bases, the J end lost 3 bases, and 14 bases lay between the germline ends. CDR3 sequence reads: CASSYSPVQGHYGYTF. CDR3 coding DNA: TGTGCCAGCAGTTACTCGCCCGTACAGGGTCACTATGGCTACACCTTC.

This clone was observed a single time. This chain links TRBV30 with TRBJ1-1; 8 bases are shared with TRBD1. CDR1 and CDR2 from the germline V gene are GTSNPN and SVGIG (reference sequence). The CDR3 sequence is 17 residues long. The V segment lost 0 bases and the J segment 2 bases; nucleotides outside the gene matches: 11. In DNA form, the CDR3 reads TGTGCCTGGAGTGTACGAGACAGGGGAATCGGTAACACTGAAGCTTTCTTT. This gives the protein CAWSVRDRGIGNTEAFF. Full variable domain (rest looked up from reference TRBV30 and TRBJ1-1): SQTIHQWPATLVQPVGSPLSLECTVEGTSNPNLYWYRQAAGRGLQLLFYSVGIGQISSEVPQNLSASRPQDRQFILSSKKLLLSDSGFYLCAWSVRDRGIGNTEAFFGQGTRLTVV.

CDR3 residues: CATGGGTDTQYF. CDR3 nucleotide sequence: TGCGCCACCGGGGGAGGCACAGATACGCAGTATTTT. V and J are TRBV10-2 and TRBJ2-3; maybe TRBD2 (6 bases). The germline V and J ends were trimmed by 10 bases and 1 base, with 9 bases remaining between them. The CDR3 covers 12 residues. CDR1 and CDR2 (germline): WSHSY, SAAADI.

This rearrangement joins TRBV28 to TRBJ1-5; 8 bases agree with TRBD1. The CDR3 is 16 residues long. The germline V gene encodes CDR1 MDHEN and CDR2 SYDVKM. V gave up 5 bases and J gave up 3 bases; unmatched junction bases: 9. The CDR3 spells CASSRSGQVVNQPQHF. The CDR3 coding sequence is TGTGCCAGCAGTCGCTCGGGACAGGTTGTCAATCAGCCCCAGCATTTT.

This clone showed up just a few times. This chain links TRBV27 with TRBJ1-6, with TRBD1 matching over 9 bases. The CDR3 is 16 residues long. J gave up 9 bases and V 0 bases, and 6 bases lay outside the gene matches. Germline CDR1 is MNHEY and CDR2 is SMNVEV (reference sequence). CDR3 sequence: CASSLSGTGKGSPLHF. As DNA, the CDR3 is TGTGCCAGCAGTTTATCGGGGACAGGGAAGGGTTCACCCCTCCACTTT.